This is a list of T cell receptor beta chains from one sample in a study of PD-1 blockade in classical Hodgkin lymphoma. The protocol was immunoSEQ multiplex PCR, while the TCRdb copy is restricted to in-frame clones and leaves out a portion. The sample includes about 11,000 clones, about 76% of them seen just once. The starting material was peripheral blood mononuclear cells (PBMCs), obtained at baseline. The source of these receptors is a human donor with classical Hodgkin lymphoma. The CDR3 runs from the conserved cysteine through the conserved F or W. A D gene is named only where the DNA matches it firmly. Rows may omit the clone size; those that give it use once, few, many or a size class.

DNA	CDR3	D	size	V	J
TGTGCCAGCAGCTCCGGAGTCAGAGAGCAGTTCTTC	CASSSGVREQFF	-	-	TRBV5-6	TRBJ2-1
TGTGCCAGCACCGAGGAGGGAGGGAACTCCTACGAGCAGTACTTC	CASTEEGGNSYEQYF	TRBD2	few	TRBV6-1	TRBJ2-7
TGCGCCAGCAGCACCGGAAATTCCCCCCACACTGAAGCTTTCTTT	CASSTGNSPHTEAFF	-	medium-sized	TRBV5-1	TRBJ1-1
TGTGCCAGCAGCTACACACACAGCCCTGGGGATGAGCAGTTCTTC	CASSYTHSPGDEQFF	-	-	TRBV14	TRBJ2-1
TGTGCCAGCAGCTTAGGTTACAGTAACGGAGATACGCAGTATTTT	CASSLGYSNGDTQYF	-	-	TRBV11-1	TRBJ2-3
TGTGCCAGCAGTTTATCACAGGGAGTTAACTATGGCTACACCTTC	CASSLSQGVNYGYTF	-	-	TRBV27	TRBJ1-2
TGCAGCGTGGGCTACGGGACAGCCTCCTACGAGCAGTACTTC	CSVGYGTASYEQYF	TRBD1	-	TRBV29-1	TRBJ2-7
TGTGCCATCAGTGGGTATAGCGGTTATACCTACGAGCAGTACTTC	CAISGYSGYTYEQYF	-	-	TRBV10-3	TRBJ2-7
TGCAGCGTTGTCCGGGGTTGGACTGAAGCTTTCTTT	CSVVRGWTEAFF	-	-	TRBV29-1	TRBJ1-1
TGTGCCAGCAGTTCGCCCACAGGTTACGAGTACTTC	CASSSPTGYEYF	-	-	TRBV7-8	TRBJ2-5
TGCAGTGCTATAGGTGAAAAACTGTTTTTT	CSAIGEKLFF	-	-	TRBV20-1	TRBJ1-4
TGTGCCAGCAGACTGACAGGGGGCAGGGCCGGGGAGCTGTTTTTT	CASRLTGGRAGELFF	TRBD1	once	TRBV6-5	TRBJ2-2
TGTGCCACCAGCAGGGCAGGGGAGCAAGAGACCCAGTACTTC	CATSRAGEQETQYF	-	once	TRBV15	TRBJ2-5
TGTGCCAGCAGCCAGGGTTGGGGCAGGGTTGGTAGCAATCAGCCCCAGCATTTT	CASSQGWGRVGSNQPQHF	-	-	TRBV7-8	TRBJ1-5
TGTGCCAGCTCACCACGGACAGGGGTCGATGAGCAGTTCTTC	CASSPRTGVDEQFF	TRBD1	-	TRBV18	TRBJ2-1
TGTGCCAGCAGACGGGCCCCGACAGGGGAAGAGACCCAGTACTTC	CASRRAPTGEETQYF	TRBD1	-	TRBV2	TRBJ2-5
TGCGCCAGCAGCTTTCAGAACAATCCGAACACCGGGGAGCTGTTTTTT	CASSFQNNPNTGELFF	-	-	TRBV5-1	TRBJ2-2
TGTGCCAGCCAGCAAGAGGCTGGGGCCAACGTCCTGACTTTC	CASQQEAGANVLTF	-	-	TRBV2	TRBJ2-6
TGTGCCAGCAGAGTAGAATACGAGCAGTACTTC	CASRVEYEQYF	-	-	TRBV28	TRBJ2-7
TGTGCCAGCAATACAGCTTCCAATCAGCCCCAGCATTTT	CASNTASNQPQHF	-	-	TRBV2	TRBJ1-5
TGTGCCAGCAGCCTGACAGGGGGCAATCAGCCCCAGCATTTT	CASSLTGGNQPQHF	TRBD1	medium-sized	TRBV5-6	TRBJ1-5
TGTGCCAGCAGCACCACTAGGTGGTCTGGCACAGATACGCAGTATTTT	CASSTTRWSGTDTQYF	-	few	TRBV14	TRBJ2-3
TGTGCCAGCTCACCTTCCAGGGAAAACGAGCAGTACTTC	CASSPSRENEQYF	-	once	TRBV18	TRBJ2-7